The present entry profiles one T cell receptor beta chain with its context. The antigen is not known. This sample is drawn from a study of STAT5B mutations in CD4+ large granular lymphocyte leukemia. Study processing details: A productive frequency of 2.59 x 10-5 was the lowest detectable. Sequencing used immunoSEQ multiplex PCR; TCRdb keeps in-frame clones, though not all of them. That table is the source of V, J and clone size, and D and trimming were worked out from the DNA. The sample consists of about 36,000 clones, about four fifths of them appearing once. V lost 4 bases, J lost 6 bases, and 12 bases lay in between. Per germline, CDR1 SGHRS and CDR2 YFSETQ. This CDR3 has 13 residues. Study findings and constraints: Compared with healthy controls (2/35), patient top clones favored TRBV06 (8/27). Approximately 25% of private leukemic clonotypes occurred rarely in other patients' non-leukemic repertoires.

The sequenced material came from CD4+ T cells from blood buffy coats. The chain uses TRBV5-1 and TRBJ2-3; D possibly corresponds to TRBD1 (6 bases). This TCR came from a human donor in good health. CDR3 region: CASSADRPDTQYF. The CDR3 DNA reads as TGCGCCAGCAGCGCCGACAGGCCGGATACGCAGTATTTT.